This passage covers 22 T cell receptor beta chains from one sample sequenced in a study of blood T cell repertoires in COVID-19. This table comes from immunoSEQ multiplex PCR, and its TCRdb copy is limited to in-frame clones, with some not included. The data show about 120,000 clones, 86% seen once. The sample comprised peripheral blood. Receptors were obtained from a man aged 40-49 years with acute or convalescent COVID-19.

The chain employs TRBV18 and TRBJ2-3; D possibly corresponds to TRBD1 (5 bases). Germline CDR1 and CDR2: KGHSH and LQKENI. This CDR3 has 15 amino acids. V lost 2 bases to trimming and J lost 3 bases, with 12 bases between them. DNA for the CDR3: TGTGCCAGCTCACCAGGGGCTTCAATAACAGATACGCAGTATTTT. Its translation is CASSPGASITDTQYF.

The genes are TRBV27 and TRBJ2-1; TRBD1 matches 7 bases. CDR3 length equals 16 residues. Germline V gene sequence: CDR1 MNHEY, CDR2 SMNVEV (reference sequence). The trim removed 8 bases at V and 6 bases at J, leaving 16 bases unmatched. The CDR3 nucleotides read TGTGCCAGCTCACAACAGACAGGGCAGTTAAGCAATGAGCAGTTCTTC. Its translation is CASSQQTGQLSNEQFF.

In DNA form, the CDR3 reads TGTGCCAGTAGCGGCAGGGTCGAGACCCAGTACTTC. It yields the protein CASSGRVETQYF. The rearrangement uses TRBV19 and TRBJ2-5; a weak D match, TRBD1 (5 bases). From germline, CDR1 is LNHDA and CDR2 SQIVND (reference sequence). This CDR3 comprises 12 residues. The V gene lost 6 bases and the J gene lost 5 bases, with 10 bases spanning the gap. The entire variable domain, with the rest obtained from reference TRBV19 and TRBJ2-5, is as follows: DGGITQSPKYLFRKEGQNVTLSCEQNLNHDAMYWYRQDPGQGLRLIYYSQIVNDFQKGDIAEGYSVSREKKESFPLTVTSAQKNPTAFYLCASSGRVETQYFGPGTRLLVL.

This clone was found once. The chain couples TRBV19 to TRBJ1-3; unclear D gene. The V and J ends lost 7 bases and 2 bases respectively, with 12 bases between them. The CDR3 length is 14 residues. The germline CDR1 and CDR2 sequences are LNHDA and SQIVND (reference sequence). CDR3 amino acids: CASTPSHPGNTIYF. The CDR3 DNA reads as TGTGCCAGTACTCCAAGCCACCCTGGAAACACCATATATTTT.

This clone showed up just once. The gene calls are TRBV30 and TRBJ1-5, with 9 positions matching TRBD1. In germline, CDR1 is GTSNPN, CDR2 SVGIG (reference sequence). This CDR3 contains 14 residues. After removal of 3 bases from V and 4 bases from J, the junction contained 4 bases not matched to a gene. The CDR3 is CAWSGTGWNQPQHF. CDR3 DNA: TGTGCCTGGAGCGGGACAGGGTGGAATCAGCCCCAGCATTTT.

The rearrangement joins TRBV19 to TRBJ2-3, with D tentatively TRBD2 (5 bases). The germline CDR1 and CDR2 sequences are LNHDA and SQIVND (reference sequence). Trimming stripped 4 bases from V and 0 bases from J, with 14 bases between. The CDR3 runs 16 residues. The CDR3 spells CASSNGRRTSTDTQYF. CDR3 DNA sequence: TGTGCCAGTAGTAACGGCAGGCGGACTAGCACAGATACGCAGTATTTT.

V is TRBV29-1 and J is TRBJ1-1; the match to TRBD1 covers 7 bases. The V gene end was trimmed by 6 bases and the J gene end by 0 bases; junction bases not matched to a gene: 4. This CDR3 spans 13 amino acids. The germline V gene encodes CDR1 SQVTM and CDR2 ANQGSEA. This CDR3 reads CSVTGQMNTEAFF. The CDR3 coding sequence is TGCAGCGTAACGGGACAGATGAACACTGAAGCTTTCTTT.

The CDR3 DNA sequence: TGTGCCAGCAGTTACTCGGGGCGGGGGGAGACCCAGTACTTC. It specifies CASSYSGRGETQYF. The V gene is TRBV6-6, the J gene TRBJ2-5; 7 bases agree with TRBD2. Germline CDR1 and CDR2: MNHNY and SVGAGI (reference sequence). CDR3 size: 14 residues. V was pared by 0 bases and J by 5 bases, with 3 bases of the junction left unmatched.

The chain is built from TRBV6-1 and TRBJ2-2; D is unclear. CDR3 length: 17 residues. The V and J ends lost 2 bases and 0 bases respectively, with 13 bases between them. The germline V gene encodes CDR1 MNHNS and CDR2 SASEGT. The CDR3 spells CASSESASRANTGELFF. The CDR3 DNA reads TGTGCCAGCAGTGAATCGGCGTCACGGGCGAACACCGGGGAGCTGTTTTTT.

The genes are TRBV7-8 and TRBJ2-1; 7 nucleotides line up with TRBD1. Germline V gene data show CDR1 as SGHVS and CDR2 as FQNEAQ. V was clipped by 3 bases and J by 1 base; unmatched bases: 3. CDR3 length: 15 residues. CDR3 loop: CASSLTGKSYNEQFF. CDR3 DNA: TGTGCCAGCAGCTTGACAGGGAAATCCTACAATGAGCAGTTCTTC.

The rearrangement uses TRBV18 and TRBJ2-1, with TRBD1 matching over 7 bases. Germline CDR1 KGHSH, CDR2 LQKENI. The length of the CDR3 is 14 residues. V trimming: 5 bases; J trimming: 9 bases; junction bases outside the gene matches: 10. The CDR3 loop reads CASSTKTGVGEQFF. The DNA for the CDR3 is TGTGCCAGCTCAACAAAAACAGGGGTTGGTGAGCAGTTCTTC.

This CDR3 is CATSPGGPQNQPQHF. CDR3 nucleotides: TGTGCCACCAGCCCAGGGGGCCCCCAAAATCAGCCCCAGCATTTT. The V call is TRBV15, the J call TRBJ1-5, with 8 positions matching TRBD1. The junction had 7 bases not matched to a gene; V was cut back by 5 bases and J by 4 bases. Germline CDR1 LNHNV, CDR2 YYDKDF (reference sequence). This CDR3 contains 15 residues. Supplemented by reference TRBV15 and TRBJ1-5, the full variable domain reads DAMVIQNPRYQVTQFGKPVTLSCSQTLNHNVMYWYQQKSSQAPKLLFHYYDKDFNNEADTPDNFQSRRPNTSFCFLDIRSPGLGDTAMYLCATSPGGPQNQPQHFGDGTRLSIL.

The rearrangement links TRBV2 to TRBJ1-5, with D possibly TRBD1 on 6 matching bases. The V and J ends lost 4 bases and 7 bases respectively, with 14 bases between them. Germline-derived CDR1 and CDR2 are SNHLY and FYNNEI. The CDR3 consists of 14 residues. The chain's CDR3 is CASSAGQPLQPQHF. The CDR3 DNA sequence: TGTGCCAGCAGTGCCGGACAGCCGTTACAGCCCCAGCATTTT.

V usage is TRBV6-5 and J usage is TRBJ2-7; D possibly corresponds to TRBD1 (5 bases). CDR1 and CDR2 (germline): MNHEY, SVGAGI. V gave up 8 bases and J gave up 6 bases, with 11 bases separating them. The CDR3 has 11 amino acids. In DNA, the CDR3 is TGTGCCAGCGAACAGGCTAGCGAGCAGTACTTC. Protein: CASEQASEQYF.

J is TRBJ1-1 and V is TRBV6-6, with D possibly being TRBD1 (5 bases). The V gene's germline CDR1 is MNHNY and CDR2 SVGAGI (reference sequence). CDR3 length equals 15 residues. V lost 0 bases and J lost 0, with 8 bases in between. The chain's CDR3 is CASSYSGVLNTEAFF. The CDR3 DNA reads as TGTGCCAGCAGTTACTCAGGGGTTTTGAACACTGAAGCTTTCTTT.

The chain has TRBV7-2 and TRBJ1-4; tentatively, D is TRBD1 (5 bases). The CDR3 extends over 16 amino acids. The V end lost 5 bases, the J end lost 8 bases, and 21 bases lay between the germline ends. Germline CDR1 reads SGHTA; CDR2 reads FQGNSA. The CDR3 spells CASSPRLSREGEKLFF. CDR3 DNA: TGTGCCAGCAGCCCCCGATTGAGCAGGGAAGGGGAAAAACTGTTTTTT.

The chain combines TRBV10-2 with TRBJ2-7; TRBD2 matches 7 bases. After removal of 2 bases from V and 3 bases from J, the junction contained 4 bases not matched to a gene. Germline V gene data show CDR1 as WSHSY and CDR2 as SAAADI. The CDR3 is made up of 14 amino acids. The CDR3 DNA sequence: TGCGCCAGCAGTGAGCGGGAGGCTCTCTACGAGCAGTACTTC. Its translation: CASSEREALYEQYF.

The genes are TRBV4-3 and TRBJ1-5, with D uncertain. CDR1 and CDR2 (germline): LGHNA, YSLEER. The CDR3 has 13 amino acids. Trimming shortened V by 0 bases and J by 5 bases, and 5 bases separated the two germline ends. The CDR3 spells CASSQDLDQPQHF. In DNA form, the CDR3 reads TGCGCCAGCAGCCAAGATCTTGATCAGCCCCAGCATTTT.

This chain links TRBV6-5 with TRBJ2-5; D might be TRBD1 (6 bases). V lost 8 bases to trimming and J lost 5 bases, with 21 bases between them. CDR1 and CDR2 from the germline V gene are MNHEY and SVGAGI. The CDR3 consists of 15 residues. CDR3 sequence (DNA): TGTGCCAGCCATGGGGCAGGGGCAATAAGGGAGACCCAGTACTTC. Protein sequence: CASHGAGAIRETQYF.

J is TRBJ1-1 and V is TRBV6-1, with TRBD1 identical over 11 bases. V gave up 2 bases and J gave up 0 bases; unmatched junction bases: 2. The CDR3 is 16 residues long. In germline, CDR1 is MNHNS, CDR2 SASEGT. DNA for the CDR3: TGTGCCAGCAGTGAAAGGACAGGGGGCATGAACACTGAAGCTTTCTTT. Its translation: CASSERTGGMNTEAFF.

The J gene is TRBJ1-5, the V gene TRBV7-2; 11 positions match TRBD1. The CDR3 is 16 amino acids. J was trimmed by 4 bases and V by 5 bases; bases with no gene match: 7. Germline CDR1 reads SGHTA; CDR2 reads FQGNSA. CDR3 bases: TGTGCCAGCAGCCCCCGGGACAGGGGGTGGAATCAGCCCCAGCATTTT. Amino acids: CASSPRDRGWNQPQHF.

The chain employs TRBV7-6 and TRBJ2-7, with a tentative D call TRBD2 (5 bases). The germline V gene encodes CDR1 SGHVS and CDR2 FNYEAQ. The V end was cut by 1 base, the J end by 0 bases, with 7 bases between. The CDR3 consists of 14 residues. The CDR3 DNA sequence: TGTGCCAGCAGCTTAGGCGAGGGCTCCTACGAGCAGTACTTC. Translated: CASSLGEGSYEQYF.